This TCR beta chain was sequenced in a study of T cells in Graves' hyperthyroidism and ophthalmopathy. Study outcomes and limitations: Peripheral blood also featured most of the thyroid clonotypes expanded above 0.001.

The length of the CDR3 is 13 residues. Trimming took off 5 bases at V and 10 bases at J, with 15 bases between the two ends. Germline lookup yields CDR1 KGHSH and CDR2 LQKENI. A 10 ml volume of fresh peripheral blood provided the PBMCs. This clonotype was found many times. The antigen remains unidentified. Template material for amplifying TCR beta CDR3 regions consisted of RNA transcripts. The TCR CDR3 first-round RT-PCR relied on the HTBI primer set. MiXCR was run by TCRdb on the multiplex PCR reads, yielding one entry per CDR3 protein. Of about 400,000 distinct CDR3 sequences detected, 14% to 15% appear once; the ten largest clones hold around 13%.

Sequenced input: blood. V gene TRBV18 combines with J gene TRBJ2-1, with D perhaps TRBD1 (6 bases). The sequence was collected from a man between 18 and 35 years old with Graves' ophthalmopathy. The CDR3 region is CASSTLQGEEQFF. The CDR3, as DNA: TGTGCCAGCTCAACCTTACAGGGAGAGGAGCAGTTCTTC.